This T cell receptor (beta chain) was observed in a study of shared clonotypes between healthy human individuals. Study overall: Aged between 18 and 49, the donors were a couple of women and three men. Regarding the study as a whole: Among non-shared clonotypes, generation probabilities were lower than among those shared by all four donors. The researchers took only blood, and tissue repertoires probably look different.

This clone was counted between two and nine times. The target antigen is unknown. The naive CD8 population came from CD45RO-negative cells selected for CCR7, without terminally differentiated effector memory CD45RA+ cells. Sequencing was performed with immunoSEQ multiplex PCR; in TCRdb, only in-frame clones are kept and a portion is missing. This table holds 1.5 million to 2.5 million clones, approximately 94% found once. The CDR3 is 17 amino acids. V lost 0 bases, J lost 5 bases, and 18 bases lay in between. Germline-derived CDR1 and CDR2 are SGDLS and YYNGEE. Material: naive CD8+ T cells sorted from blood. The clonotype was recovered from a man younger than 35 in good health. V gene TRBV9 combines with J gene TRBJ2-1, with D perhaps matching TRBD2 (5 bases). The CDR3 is CASSVGSNNLADNEQFF. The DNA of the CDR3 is TGTGCCAGCAGCGTAGGTAGTAATAATCTAGCCGACAATGAGCAGTTCTTC.